The rows below give T cell receptor beta chains drawn from one sample of a study of PD-1 blockade in classical Hodgkin lymphoma. This table comes from immunoSEQ multiplex PCR, and its TCRdb copy is limited to in-frame clones, with some not included. The sample includes more than 15,000 clones, about four fifths of them seen just once. Sequencing was done on a sample of CD4+ T cells from blood. Receptors originate from a human donor with classical Hodgkin lymphoma. CDR3s include the opening cysteine and the closing phenylalanine or tryptophan. D genes are given only for firm matches. Expanded clones are given a class, and other clones once, few, many or no size at all.

J gene	V gene	D gene	clone size	CDR3 protein	CDR3 DNA
TRBJ2-3	TRBV5-1	.	.	CASSVVGGFATDTQYF	TGCGCCAGCAGCGTAGTAGGGGGGTTCGCCACAGATACGCAGTATTTT
TRBJ2-1	TRBV28	TRBD1	.	CASSYPTGGYNEQFF	TGTGCCAGCAGTTATCCGACAGGGGGGTACAATGAGCAGTTCTTC
TRBJ2-1	TRBV2	.	once	CASTLEGQFF	.
TRBJ2-3	TRBV7-2	.	.	CASSSELPVGDTQYF	TGTGCCAGCAGCTCGGAACTTCCAGTGGGAGATACGCAGTATTTT
TRBJ2-1	TRBV27	TRBD2	.	CASSFIGLAGALYNEQFF	TGTGCCAGCAGTTTCATCGGACTAGCGGGAGCTCTGTACAATGAGCAGTTCTTC
TRBJ2-3	TRBV7-9	TRBD2	.	CASSFTSGQPTDTQYF	TGTGCCAGCAGCTTTACTAGCGGGCAACCCACAGATACGCAGTATTTT
TRBJ1-2	TRBV7-9	.	.	CASSLAGAGVDGYTF	TGTGCCAGCAGCTTAGCGGGCGCAGGGGTGGATGGCTACACCTTC
TRBJ1-1	TRBV10-3	.	.	CAISKLRTGDTEAFF	TGTGCCATCAGTAAGTTAAGAACAGGCGACACTGAAGCTTTCTTT
TRBJ2-3	TRBV7-6	TRBD2	few	CASSPAGAIADTQYF	TGTGCCAGCAGCCCCGCGGGAGCGATCGCAGATACGCAGTATTTT
TRBJ2-7	TRBV4-2	.	.	CASSQDRGIGISYEQYF	TGTGCCAGCAGCCAAGATAGGGGCATTGGCATATCCTACGAGCAGTACTTC
TRBJ2-1	TRBV25-1	.	.	CASSIPGGTEQFF	TGTGCCAGCAGTATCCCCGGCGGTACTGAGCAGTTCTTC
TRBJ1-3	TRBV9	.	once	CASSVVPSSGNTIYF	TGTGCCAGCAGCGTAGTCCCAAGCTCTGGAAACACCATATATTTT
TRBJ2-4	TRBV6-5	.	.	CASKKEGGKNIQYF	TGTGCCAGCAAAAAAGAAGGTGGCAAAAACATTCAGTACTTC
TRBJ2-1	TRBV7-9	.	.	CASSSHFGYNEQFF	TGTGCCAGCAGCTCTCATTTCGGGTACAATGAGCAGTTCTTC
TRBJ2-1	TRBV25-1	TRBD2	.	CASGPSGSNEQFF	TGTGCCTCAGGGCCTAGCGGGAGCAATGAGCAGTTCTTC
TRBJ2-3	TRBV6-1	.	.	CASSEVADTQYF	TGTGCCAGCAGTGAAGTTGCCGATACGCAGTATTTT
TRBJ2-5	TRBV5-6	.	.	CASSLNGGARVETQYF	TGTGCCAGCAGCTTGAACGGAGGGGCAAGAGTAGAGACCCAATACTTC
TRBJ2-7	TRBV7-7	.	.	CASSPSEGKDYEQYF	TGTGCCAGCAGCCCCAGCGAAGGGAAGGACTACGAGCAGTACTTC
TRBJ1-1	TRBV10-3	TRBD1	.	CAISTTGKNTEAFF	TGTGCCATCAGCACGACAGGGAAAAACACTGAAGCTTTCTTT
TRBJ1-3	TRBV28	TRBD1	once	CASSSGQAGNTIYF	TGTGCCAGCAGTTCCGGACAGGCTGGAAACACCATATATTTT
TRBJ2-7	TRBV28	TRBD2	.	CASSLISPSGSGEQYF	TGTGCCAGCAGTTTAATATCGCCTAGCGGGAGTGGGGAGCAGTACTTC
TRBJ2-1	TRBV10-3	TRBD2	.	CAISEMGTSGIGSYNEQFF	TGTGCCATCAGTGAGATGGGGACTAGCGGTATAGGCTCCTACAATGAGCAGTTCTTC
TRBJ2-5	TRBV5-1	TRBD2	few	CASSWTGLGGETQYF	TGCGCCAGCAGCTGGACGGGACTAGGCGGAGAGACCCAGTACTTC
TRBJ2-5	TRBV7-2	TRBD1	.	CASSRDRAWETQYF	TGTGCCAGCAGCCGGGACAGGGCTTGGGAGACCCAGTACTTC
TRBJ2-3	TRBV28	TRBD2	.	CASSFSSGTSDTQYF	TGTGCCAGCAGTTTCTCTAGCGGGACCTCAGATACGCAGTATTTT
TRBJ1-1	TRBV5-1	.	few	CASSTDMPTEAFF	TGCGCCAGCAGCACCGACATGCCCACTGAAGCTTTCTTT
TRBJ2-7	TRBV15	TRBD1	.	CATSPRQGSYEQYF	TGTGCCACCAGCCCGCGACAGGGCTCCTACGAGCAGTACTTC
TRBJ2-5	TRBV5-6	TRBD2	once	CASSWGGETQYF	TGTGCCAGCAGCTGGGGGGGAGAGACCCAGTACTTC
TRBJ2-7	TRBV7-9	.	.	CASSPDGREQYF	TGTGCCAGCAGCCCGGACGGGAGAGAGCAGTACTTC
TRBJ2-5	TRBV6-6	.	.	CASSYTPPQGGETQYF	TGTGCCAGCAGTTACACTCCCCCACAGGGCGGGGAGACCCAGTACTTC
TRBJ1-4	TRBV11-2	.	.	CASSLVGSFEKLFF	TGTGCCAGCAGCTTAGTGGGGTCCTTTGAAAAACTGTTTTTT
TRBJ1-4	TRBV5-6	.	.	CASSLRGEAYNEKLFF	TGTGCCAGCAGCTTGAGGGGGGAAGCCTATAATGAAAAACTGTTTTTT
TRBJ2-7	TRBV18	TRBD1	.	CASSPGTGRNEQYF	TGTGCCAGCTCCCCCGGGACAGGTCGGAACGAGCAGTACTTC
TRBJ2-1	TRBV7-9	TRBD2	.	CASKGLDYNEQFF	TGTGCCAGCAAGGGACTAGACTACAATGAGCAGTTCTTC
TRBJ2-3	TRBV7-2	TRBD1	.	CASSLGGQGYSSTDTQYF	TGTGCCAGCAGCTTAGGGGGACAGGGCTACTCTAGCACAGATACGCAGTATTTT
TRBJ2-7	TRBV4-2	.	.	CASSQDPAQRGPYEQYF	TGTGCCAGCAGCCAAGATCCGGCCCAACGCGGACCCTACGAGCAGTACTTC
TRBJ2-7	TRBV6-6	.	.	CASSYFTGTGPYEQYF	TGTGCCAGCAGTTACTTTACCGGGACGGGACCCTACGAGCAGTACTTC
TRBJ2-7	TRBV19	TRBD1	.	CASSIRGQGANEQYF	TGTGCCAGTAGTATTAGAGGGCAGGGGGCCAACGAGCAGTACTTC